This T cell receptor (beta chain) was retrieved from a study of cytotoxic CD8 clonotypes in ibrutinib-treated CLL. General study results and limits: There were differences in sampling times between sustained-remission and progressing patients. Higher circulating CD8+ T-cell counts strongly accompanied higher baseline clonality, above age-matched healthy donors.

The junction had 2 bases not matched to a gene; V was cut back by 3 bases and J by 0 bases. Germline CDR1 is SGHRS and CDR2 is YFSETQ. The CDR3 is 15 residues long. TCRdb's copy holds only in-frame clones and misses some; the assay was immunoSEQ multiplex PCR. The sample has about 49,000 clones, about two thirds seen once. Concerning this clone: Antigen: not known.

V usage is TRBV5-1 and J usage is TRBJ2-2, with 7 nucleotides matching TRBD1. This TCR came from a human donor with chronic lymphocytic leukemia. Source: PBMCs, taken after 12 months of ibrutinib treatment. The CDR3 loop reads CASSWGTANTGELFF. Here the CDR3 DNA reads TGCGCCAGCAGCTGGGGGACAGCGAACACCGGGGAGCTGTTTTTT. Using reference TRBV5-1 and TRBJ2-2 for the parts outside the CDR3, the full variable domain is KAGVTQTPRYLIKTRGQQVTLSCSPISGHRSVSWYQQTPGQGLQFLFEYFSETQRNKGNFPGRFSGRQFSNSRSEMNVSTLELGDSALYLCASSWGTANTGELFFGEGSRLTVL.